Below are 18 T cell receptor beta chains sequenced from a single sample in a study of T cells after yellow fever vaccination. TCRdb ran MiXCR on the 5' RACE reads and lists one entry per CDR3 protein. The sample has about 300,000 distinct CDR3 sequences; approximately 7% are singletons. The specimen comprised PBMCs, sampled approximately 40 days after the first yellow fever vaccination. These receptor sequences come from a man aged 18 to 29 who received the YFV17D yellow fever vaccine.

This clonotype appeared many times. V gene TRBV30 combines with J gene TRBJ2-5; 7 bases align to TRBD2. Trimming at V came to 8 bases and at J to 4 bases, leaving 7 bases not matched to a gene. CDR3 length: 12 residues. Germline CDR1 reads GTSNPN; CDR2 reads SVGIG (reference sequence). The CDR3 is CAGRLAAETQYF. The DNA of the CDR3 is TGTGCCGGACGACTAGCAGCAGAGACCCAGTACTTC.

V is TRBV15 and J is TRBJ2-5; D is perhaps TRBD1 (6 bases). Trimming stripped 0 bases from V and 1 base from J, with 12 bases between. Germline V lookup: CDR1 LNHNV, CDR2 YYDKDF (reference sequence). The CDR3 has 16 residues. The CDR3 sequence is CATSRDPRGLQETQYF. For the CDR3, the DNA is TGTGCCACCAGCAGAGACCCCAGGGGCCTCCAAGAGACCCAGTACTTC.

V is TRBV15 and J is TRBJ2-5, with D perhaps matching TRBD1 or TRBD2 (5 bases each). CDR3 size: 13 residues. V shed 5 bases and J shed 3 bases, with 10 bases lying between them. Per the germline V gene, CDR1 is LNHNV and CDR2 is YYDKDF (reference sequence). In DNA, the CDR3 is TGTGCCACCAGCGGGGACGGTAAAGAGACCCAGTACTTC. Its translation is CATSGDGKETQYF.

This clonotype was observed a handful of times. This sequence joins TRBV9 and TRBJ2-1, with TRBD2 matching 9 bases. The germline CDR1 and CDR2 sequences are SGDLS and YYNGEE. The CDR3 sequence is 12 residues long. The V and J ends lost 6 bases and 12 bases, in that order; junction bases with no gene match: 7. In nucleotides, the CDR3 is TGTGCCAGCACGGATAGCGGGGGTTGGCAGTTCTTC. It yields the protein CASTDSGGWQFF.

This clonotype has a handful of counts. This chain joins TRBV20-1 and TRBJ1-5; D is unresolved. V lost 4 bases, J lost 1 base, and 8 bases lay in between. The CDR3 contains 13 residues. The V gene's germline CDR1 is DFQATT and CDR2 SNEGSKA (reference sequence). The CDR3 sequence: CSAIGPSNQPQHF. CDR3 nucleotide sequence: TGCAGTGCTATAGGACCCAGCAATCAGCCCCAGCATTTT.

A few counts support this clonotype. This chain connects TRBV4-1 to TRBJ1-4; D is uncertain. The germline CDR1 and CDR2 sequences are MGHRA and YSYEKL. The CDR3 contains 14 residues. V shed 4 bases and J shed 4 bases, with 10 bases lying between them. CDR3 protein: CASSPGVGNEKLFF. The CDR3 DNA follows: TGCGCCAGCAGCCCCGGTGTTGGTAATGAAAAACTGTTTTTT.

This clonotype has a handful of counts. The chain has TRBV6-2 or TRBV6-3 and TRBJ2-7; 7 bases are shared with TRBD1. Germline assignment: CDR1 MNHEY and CDR2 SVGEGT. The CDR3 length is 16 residues. The J segment lost 0 bases and the V segment lost 4 bases, leaving 9 bases of the junction unmatched. The CDR3 loop reads CASSLNLDRRSYEQYF. The CDR3 DNA follows: TGTGCCAGCAGTTTAAATCTGGACAGGCGCTCCTACGAGCAGTACTTC.

This clonotype was seen only a few times. The J gene is TRBJ2-3, the V gene TRBV15; D is ambiguous. V was shortened by 0 bases and J by 2 bases, with 12 bases between the two germline ends. Germline V gene data show CDR1 as LNHNV and CDR2 as YYDKDF (reference sequence). The CDR3 extends over 16 amino acids. The CDR3 loop reads CATSRDEYGYTDTQYF. CDR3 in DNA: TGTGCCACCAGCAGAGATGAGTACGGCTACACAGATACGCAGTATTTT.

The chain carries TRBV6-2 or TRBV6-3 and TRBJ2-1; D gene ambiguous. Trimming cost V 6 bases and J 1 base, with 16 bases left between them. Germline values: CDR1 MNHEY, CDR2 SVGEGT. There are 16 residues in the CDR3. The CDR3: CASSGPRSLSYNEQFF. In nucleotides, the CDR3 is TGTGCCAGCAGCGGCCCTAGGAGCCTTTCCTACAATGAGCAGTTCTTC.

This clonotype was detected a few times. This chain uses TRBV7-9 with TRBJ2-7, with 9 bases aligning to TRBD2. With 5 bases clipped from V and 4 bases from J, the junction kept 9 bases outside the gene matches. The CDR3 runs to 15 residues. Germline V lookup: CDR1 SEHNR, CDR2 FQNEAQ (reference sequence). The CDR3 here is CASSPAGGGTYEQYF. In nucleotides, the CDR3 is TGTGCCAGCAGCCCGGCGGGGGGGGGAACTTACGAGCAGTACTTC.

The J gene is TRBJ2-1, the V gene TRBV20-1; 13 bases agree with TRBD2. V was pared by 5 bases and J by 4 bases, with 8 bases of the junction left unmatched. The CDR3 consists of 16 residues. The germline V gene has CDR1 DFQATT and CDR2 SNEGSKA (reference sequence). Here the CDR3 reads CSAPRLAGGLYNEQFF. DNA of the CDR3: TGCAGTGCTCCAAGACTAGCGGGGGGACTATACAATGAGCAGTTCTTC.

The rearrangement joins TRBV4-1 to TRBJ2-5; 9 nucleotides align to TRBD1. The J segment lost 4 bases and the V segment lost 4 bases, leaving 7 bases of the junction unmatched. CDR3 length: 15 amino acids. CDR1 MGHRA and CDR2 YSYEKL come from the germline V gene. The CDR3 DNA follows: TGCGCCAGCAGCCGCCGGGACAGGGAGGCAGAGACCCAGTACTTC. The encoded protein is CASSRRDREAETQYF.

This clonotype was detected many times. The rearrangement links TRBV5-5 to TRBJ1-1, with 9 bases that match TRBD1. Per the germline V gene, CDR1 is SGHKS and CDR2 is YYEKEE (reference sequence). V gave up 1 base and J gave up 4 bases; unmatched junction bases: 5. The CDR3 covers 15 residues. As DNA, the CDR3 is TGTGCCAGCAGCTTGACCGGACAGGGGTTCACTGAAGCTTTCTTT. This gives the protein CASSLTGQGFTEAFF.

The rearrangement joins TRBV7-2 to TRBJ2-3; D unresolved. This CDR3 is 13 amino acids long. The V gene's germline CDR1 is SGHTA and CDR2 FQGNSA. V shed 4 bases and J shed 4 bases, with 9 bases lying between them. The CDR3 DNA sequence: TGTACCAGCAGCTCCAAGGGTGCAGATACGCAGTATTTT. It translates to CTSSSKGADTQYF.

The gene calls are TRBV6-5 and TRBJ2-1; TRBD1 matches at 9 bases. The J segment lost 9 bases and the V segment lost 6 bases, leaving 6 bases of the junction unmatched. The CDR3 covers 13 residues. The germline V gene encodes CDR1 MNHEY and CDR2 SVGAGI. The CDR3 DNA follows: TGTGCCAGCAGGTACACAGGGGGCACTGAGCAGTTCTTC. This codes for CASRYTGGTEQFF.

This clonotype was counted a few times. The chain carries TRBV15 and TRBJ1-1, with 9 nucleotides matching TRBD1. The germline gives CDR1 LNHNV, CDR2 YYDKDF (reference sequence). This CDR3 has 13 residues. After removal of 5 bases from V and 10 bases from J, the junction contained 8 bases not matched to a gene. The CDR3 region is CATSGLQGARAFF. The CDR3 region has the DNA TGTGCCACCAGCGGATTACAGGGGGCGCGAGCTTTCTTT. Full variable domain (rest looked up from reference TRBV15 and TRBJ1-1): DAMVIQNPRYQVTQFGKPVTLSCSQTLNHNVMYWYQQKSSQAPKLLFHYYDKDFNNEADTPDNFQSRRPNTSFCFLDIRSPGLGDTAMYLCATSGLQGARAFFGQGTRLTVV.

This clonotype showed up just a few times. The rearrangement uses TRBV7-3 and TRBJ2-1, with D tentatively TRBD1 (5 bases). Germline assignment: CDR1 SGHTA and CDR2 FQGTGA. The ends were cut back, 5 bases at V and 7 bases at J, with 15 bases in the middle. The CDR3 totals 14 residues. The CDR3 sequence is CASSRGLSYNEQFF. In DNA, the CDR3 is TGTGCCAGCAGCAGGGGCTTAAGTTATAATGAGCAGTTCTTC.

This sequence joins TRBV5-1 and TRBJ1-3; D unclear. Germline CDR1 is SGHRS and CDR2 is YFSETQ. V was shortened by 5 bases and J by 1 base, with 19 bases between the two germline ends. There are 17 residues in the CDR3. CDR3 region: CASSEEGPSLSGNTIYF. The DNA of the CDR3 is TGCGCCAGCAGTGAGGAGGGCCCTAGCTTATCTGGAAACACCATATATTTT.